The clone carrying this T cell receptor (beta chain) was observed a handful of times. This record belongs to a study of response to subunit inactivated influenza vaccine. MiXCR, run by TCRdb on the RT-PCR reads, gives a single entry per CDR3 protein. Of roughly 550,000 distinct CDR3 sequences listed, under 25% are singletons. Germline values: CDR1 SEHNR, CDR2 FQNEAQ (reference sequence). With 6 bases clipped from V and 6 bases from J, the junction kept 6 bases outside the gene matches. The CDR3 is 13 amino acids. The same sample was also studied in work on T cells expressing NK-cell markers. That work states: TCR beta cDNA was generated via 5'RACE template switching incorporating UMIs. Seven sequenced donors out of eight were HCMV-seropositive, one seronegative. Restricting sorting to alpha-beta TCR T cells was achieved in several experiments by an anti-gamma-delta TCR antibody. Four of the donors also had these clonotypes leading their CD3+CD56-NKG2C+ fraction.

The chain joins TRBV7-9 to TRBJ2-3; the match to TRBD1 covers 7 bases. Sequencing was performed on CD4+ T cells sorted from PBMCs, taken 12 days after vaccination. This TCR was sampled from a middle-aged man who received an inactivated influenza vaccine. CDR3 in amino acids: CASRLTGMDTQYF. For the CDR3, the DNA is TGTGCCAGCAGACTGACAGGGATGGATACGCAGTATTTT.